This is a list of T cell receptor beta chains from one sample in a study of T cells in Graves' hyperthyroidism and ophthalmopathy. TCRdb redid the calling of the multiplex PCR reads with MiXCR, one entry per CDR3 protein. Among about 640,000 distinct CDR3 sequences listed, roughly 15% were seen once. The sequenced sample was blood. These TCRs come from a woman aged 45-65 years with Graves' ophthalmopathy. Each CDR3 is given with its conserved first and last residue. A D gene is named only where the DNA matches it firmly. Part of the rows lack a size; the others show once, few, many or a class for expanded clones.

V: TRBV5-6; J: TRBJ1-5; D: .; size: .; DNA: TGTGCCAGCACCGTTAACCGGAGGGTGAATCAGCCCCAGCATTTT; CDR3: CASTVNRRVNQPQHF
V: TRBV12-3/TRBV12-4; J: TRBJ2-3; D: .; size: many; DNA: TGTGCCAGCAGCCGGGACATAGTAGGAATCAGAGATACGCAGTATTTT; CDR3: CASSRDIVGIRDTQYF
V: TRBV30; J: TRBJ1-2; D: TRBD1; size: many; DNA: TGTGCCTGGAGCACAGGGGGCTATGGCTACACCTTC; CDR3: CAWSTGGYGYTF
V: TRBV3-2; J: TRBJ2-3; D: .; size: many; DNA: TGTGCCAGCAGCTATAGCGGGAGCGCAGATACGCAGTATTTT; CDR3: CASSYSGSADTQYF
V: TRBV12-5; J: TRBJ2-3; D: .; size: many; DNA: TGTGCTAGTGGTTTGGCCCCAATCACAGATACGCAGTATTTT; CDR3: CASGLAPITDTQYF
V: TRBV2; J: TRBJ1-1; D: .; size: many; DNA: TGTGCCAGCGTCGGCATGAACACTGAAGCTTTCTTT; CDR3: CASVGMNTEAFF
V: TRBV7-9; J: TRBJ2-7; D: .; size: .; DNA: TGTGCCAGCAGCCCGTCGGCGGTAGCCTACGAGCAGTACTTC; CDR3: CASSPSAVAYEQYF
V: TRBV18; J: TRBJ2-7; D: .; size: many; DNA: TGTGCCAGCTCACCGCAATATGGGACTTCAGCTTACGAGCAGTACTTC; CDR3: CASSPQYGTSAYEQYF
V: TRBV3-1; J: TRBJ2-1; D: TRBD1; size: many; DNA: TGTGCCAGCAGCCGAGGTCCAGGGGGTGCGGGTAAGAATGAGCAGTTCTTC; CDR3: CASSRGPGGAGKNEQFF
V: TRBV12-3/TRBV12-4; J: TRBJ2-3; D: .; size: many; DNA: TGTGCCAGCAGTTTTAGAGGGGGCACAGATACGCAGTATTTT; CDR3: CASSFRGGTDTQYF
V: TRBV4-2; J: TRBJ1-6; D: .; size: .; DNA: TGTGCCAGCAGCCAGGATTCGAAGGCCCTCCACTTT; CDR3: CASSQDSKALHF
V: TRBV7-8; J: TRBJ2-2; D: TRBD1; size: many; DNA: TGTGCCAGCAGCTTAAGGGACAGAAACACCGGGGAGCTGTTTTTT; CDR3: CASSLRDRNTGELFF
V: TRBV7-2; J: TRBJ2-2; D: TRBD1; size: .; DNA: TGTGCCAGCAGCTCGATCTGGACAGGGAAGACCGGGGAGCTGTTTTTT; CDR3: CASSSIWTGKTGELFF
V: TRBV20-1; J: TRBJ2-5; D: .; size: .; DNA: TGCAGTGTCGCCGAGGGAATCCAAGAGACCCAGTACTTC; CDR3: CSVAEGIQETQYF
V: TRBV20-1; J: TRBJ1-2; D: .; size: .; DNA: TGCAGTGCTGAACCGCAGGGAGTTCATGGCTACACCTTC; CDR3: CSAEPQGVHGYTF
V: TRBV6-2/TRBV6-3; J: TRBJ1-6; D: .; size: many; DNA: TGTGCCAGCAGTTACAGGGGAGCGGCACCCCTCCACTTT; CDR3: CASSYRGAAPLHF
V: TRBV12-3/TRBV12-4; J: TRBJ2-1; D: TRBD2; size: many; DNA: TGTGCCAGCAGTCAGACTAGCGGGAGGGCCAATGAGCAGTTCTTC; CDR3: CASSQTSGRANEQFF
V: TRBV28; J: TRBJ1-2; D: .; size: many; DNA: TGTGCCAGCAGTCCGGACTGGCTGGGCTACACCTTC; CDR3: CASSPDWLGYTF
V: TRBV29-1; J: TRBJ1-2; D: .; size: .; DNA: TGCAGCGTTGGTGGCATCTATGGCTACACCTTC; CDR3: CSVGGIYGYTF
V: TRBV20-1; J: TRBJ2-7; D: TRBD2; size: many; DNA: TGCAGTGCTAGAGCTAGGCTCCGGACTAGAAGGGGCTACCCTGGTTCCTACGAGCAGTACTTC; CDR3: CSARARLRTRRGYPGSYEQYF
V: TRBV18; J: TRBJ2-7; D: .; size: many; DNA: TGTGCCAGCTCACTTGGAGGGGAGGTCTTGTACGAGCAGTACTTC; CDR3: CASSLGGEVLYEQYF
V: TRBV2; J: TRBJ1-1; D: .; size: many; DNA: TGTGCCAGCGGAGGGATGGGAGCTTTCTTT; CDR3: CASGGMGAFF
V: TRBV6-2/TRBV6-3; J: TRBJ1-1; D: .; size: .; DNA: TGTGCCAGCAGTTCACACGAAAGGGACACTGAAGCTTTCTTT; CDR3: CASSSHERDTEAFF
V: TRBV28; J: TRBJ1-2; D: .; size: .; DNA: TGTGCCAGCAGTCCTCTAGGTGCCTCTTATGGCTACACCTTC; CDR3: CASSPLGASYGYTF
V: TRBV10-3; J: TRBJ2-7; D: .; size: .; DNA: TGTGCCATCAGTCCGGAGAAAACCCCCTACGAGCAGTACTTC; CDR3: CAISPEKTPYEQYF
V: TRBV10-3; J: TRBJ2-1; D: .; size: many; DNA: TGTGCCATCAGTGACCTTCTCGGCAATGAGCAGTTCTTC; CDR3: CAISDLLGNEQFF
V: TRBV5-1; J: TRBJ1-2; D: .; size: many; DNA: TGCGCCAGCAGCGTTGCGGGGGGTGAGAACTATGGCTACACCTTC; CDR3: CASSVAGGENYGYTF
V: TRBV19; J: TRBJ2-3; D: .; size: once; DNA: TGTGCCAGTAGTATCTCGCCGACTCCAGGAGATACGCAGTATTTT; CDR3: CASSISPTPGDTQYF
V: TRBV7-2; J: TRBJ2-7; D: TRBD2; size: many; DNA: TGTGCCAGCAGCTCCCGACTAGCGGGAGTGCCCGAGCAGTACTTC; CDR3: CASSSRLAGVPEQYF
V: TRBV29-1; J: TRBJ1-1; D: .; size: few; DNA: TGCAGCGTTGATGTTACTGAAGCTTTCTTT; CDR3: CSVDVTEAFF
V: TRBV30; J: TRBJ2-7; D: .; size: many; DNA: TGTGCCTGGAGTGCCCAGCGAATCTACGAGCAGTACTTC; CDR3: CAWSAQRIYEQYF
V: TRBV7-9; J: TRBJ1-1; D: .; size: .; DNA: TGTGCCAGCAGCTTGGCCGGGATCATGAACACTGAAGCTTTCTTT; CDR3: CASSLAGIMNTEAFF
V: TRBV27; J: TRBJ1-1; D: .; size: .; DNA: TGTGCCAGCAGTTTATGGGGCAAGGCGGCTTTCTTT; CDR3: CASSLWGKAAFF
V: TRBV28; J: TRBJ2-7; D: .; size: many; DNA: TGTGCCAGCACCCGGTCCTACGAGCAGTACTTC; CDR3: CASTRSYEQYF
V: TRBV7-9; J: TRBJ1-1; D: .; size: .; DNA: TGTGCCAGCAGATCCTCGGGGGGAAGCACTGAAGCTTTCTTT; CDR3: CASRSSGGSTEAFF
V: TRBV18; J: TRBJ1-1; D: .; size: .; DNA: TGTGCCAGCTCCCGTATCCCGGGTGACACTGAAGCTTTCTTT; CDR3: CASSRIPGDTEAFF
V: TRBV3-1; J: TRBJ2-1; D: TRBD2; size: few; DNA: TGTGCCAGCAGCCAAGGGTTCTCTATAATCGTAGCGGGTGTGTACAATGAGCAGTTCTTC; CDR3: CASSQGFSIIVAGVYNEQFF
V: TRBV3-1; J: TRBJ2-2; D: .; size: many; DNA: TGTGCCAGCAGCCAAGTTTACGGGCTAGCCGGGGAGCTGTTTTTT; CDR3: CASSQVYGLAGELFF
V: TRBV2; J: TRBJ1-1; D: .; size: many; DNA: TGTGCCAGCAGTGGGGCATTCAGGGGCGGGTCTGAAGCTTTCTTT; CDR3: CASSGAFRGGSEAFF
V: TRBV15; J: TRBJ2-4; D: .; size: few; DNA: TGTGCCACCAGCAGAGATCGGGGCCACAACATTCAGTACTTC; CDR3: CATSRDRGHNIQYF
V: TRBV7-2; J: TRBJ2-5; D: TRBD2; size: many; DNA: TGTGCCAGCAGCTTAACTTTGTGGAGCGGGGGTCACCAAGAGACCCAGTACTTC; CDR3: CASSLTLWSGGHQETQYF
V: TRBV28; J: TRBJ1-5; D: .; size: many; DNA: TGTGCCAGCAGTTTTTTGGTGGATCAGCCCCAGCATTTT; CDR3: CASSFLVDQPQHF
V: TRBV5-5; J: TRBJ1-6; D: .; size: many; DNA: TGTGCCAGCAGCCATAGGACCGATGATAATTCACCCCTCCACTTT; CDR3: CASSHRTDDNSPLHF
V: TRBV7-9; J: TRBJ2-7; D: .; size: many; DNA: TGTGCCAGCAGCTCCGCCGGGACCATGGTAGAGCAGTACTTC; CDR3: CASSSAGTMVEQYF
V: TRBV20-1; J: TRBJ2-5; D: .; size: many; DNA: TGCAGTGCTAGAAGCGCAGGCCTTAGGACTGGCTCGGCGACCCAGTACTTC; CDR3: CSARSAGLRTGSATQYF
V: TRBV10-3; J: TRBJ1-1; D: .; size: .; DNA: TGTGCCATCAGTGAACTACAGGGTGAAGCTTTCTTT; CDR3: CAISELQGEAFF